The 24 T cell receptor beta chains below all came from one sample that was sequenced in a study of OX40 agonist ivuxolimab in advanced cancers. Using immunoSEQ multiplex PCR, the repertoire was profiled, and TCRdb retains in-frame clones only, with some absent. Of about 55,000 clones listed, about 88% are singletons. The sequencing used CD4+ or CD8+ T cells sorted from blood, collected in a trial of the OX40 agonist ivuxolimab. Every receptor here comes from an adult with an advanced solid tumor such as melanoma, head and neck, liver or kidney cancer.

This clone was detected only a few times. The chain couples TRBV19 to TRBJ1-1; 8 bases are a match to TRBD1. CDR1 and CDR2 (germline): LNHDA, SQIVND (reference sequence). The CDR3 runs to 15 residues. Trimming at V came to 5 bases and at J to 0 bases, leaving 5 bases not matched to a gene. CDR3 bases: TGTGCCAGTAGTGCGGACAGGGAGGTGAACACTGAAGCTTTCTTT. Translated, it gives CASSADREVNTEAFF.

This chain connects TRBV29-1 to TRBJ2-1; possibly TRBD1 for D (5 bases). In germline, CDR1 is SQVTM, CDR2 ANQGSEA. The CDR3 consists of 14 residues. V was clipped by 1 base and J by 2 bases, with 9 bases between them. The DNA for the CDR3 is TGCAGCGTTGAAGTGCAGGGCCCCTACAATGAGCAGTTCTTC. This codes for CSVEVQGPYNEQFF.

The CDR3 loop reads CASSVVAGVPGEQFF. The CDR3 coding sequence is TGTGCCAGCAGCGTAGTAGCGGGGGTCCCAGGGGAGCAGTTCTTC. This sequence joins TRBV9 and TRBJ2-1; TRBD2 matches 9 bases. The CDR3 loop spans 15 amino acids. After removal of 0 bases from V and 10 bases from J, the junction contained 8 bases not matched to a gene. Germline CDR1 SGDLS, CDR2 YYNGEE. The whole variable domain, remainder taken from reference TRBV9 and TRBJ2-1, is DSGVTQTPKHLITATGQRVTLRCSPRSGDLSVYWYQQSLDQGLQFLIQYYNGEERAKGNILERFSAQQFPDLHSELNLSSLELGDSALYFCASSVVAGVPGEQFFGPGTRLTVL.

This chain uses TRBV27 with TRBJ2-1; 8 bases map to TRBD1. The CDR3 sequence is 16 residues long. Germline values: CDR1 MNHEY, CDR2 SMNVEV (reference sequence). Trimming took 4 bases from V and 0 from J; bases not matched to a gene: 5. DNA of the CDR3: TGTGCCAGCAGTTCCGGGACAGGCTACTCCTACAATGAGCAGTTCTTC. This gives the protein CASSSGTGYSYNEQFF.

This clone was found a few times. The chain joins TRBV5-4 to TRBJ2-7; TRBD2 matches at 12 bases. The germline V gene has CDR1 SGHNT and CDR2 YYREEE (reference sequence). The V segment lost 0 bases and the J segment 3 bases; nucleotides outside the gene matches: 1. This CDR3 has 15 residues. The CDR3 reads CASSLGTSGIYEQYF. The CDR3 nucleotides read TGTGCCAGCAGCTTGGGGACTAGCGGGATCTACGAGCAGTACTTC.

The rearrangement joins TRBV5-1 to TRBJ2-3, with D tentatively TRBD2 (7 bases). The CDR3 totals 15 residues. Per germline, CDR1 SGHRS and CDR2 YFSETQ. V was shortened by 5 bases and J by 2 bases, with 15 bases between the two germline ends. For the CDR3, the DNA is TGCGCCAGCAGTTGGCGAGGGGGGGACACAGATACGCAGTATTTT. Translation: CASSWRGGDTDTQYF.

This chain joins TRBV18 and TRBJ2-4; the D gene is possibly TRBD1 (6 bases). The CDR3 runs to 13 residues. CDR1 is KGHSH and CDR2 is LQKENI in the germline V gene. The germline V and J ends were trimmed by 9 bases and 1 base, with 10 bases remaining between them. The DNA of the CDR3 is TGTGCCAGTCAGGGGTTCGCCAAAAACATTCAGTACTTC. Translation: CASQGFAKNIQYF.

As DNA, the CDR3 is TGTGCCAGCAGTCAAGGGCCCAACTATGGCTACACCTTC. Translating gives CASSQGPNYGYTF. The gene calls are TRBV6-4 and TRBJ1-2; the D is unclear. The V gene lost 5 bases and the J gene lost 2 bases, with 9 bases spanning the gap. The CDR3 consists of 13 residues. Germline loops: CDR1 MRHNA, CDR2 SNTAGT.

This chain connects TRBV7-9 to TRBJ1-1; the D gene is possibly TRBD1 (6 bases). CDR3 length: 14 residues. The germline V gene has CDR1 SEHNR and CDR2 FQNEAQ (reference sequence). V was trimmed by 1 base and J by 5 bases, leaving 11 bases between them. The CDR3 is CASSLDRATTEAFF. In DNA, the CDR3 is TGTGCCAGCAGCTTAGACAGGGCCACGACTGAAGCTTTCTTT.

This chain links TRBV6-6 with TRBJ2-1; TRBD2 aligns across 8 bases. The CDR3 covers 13 residues. Losses at the gene ends were 10 bases for V and 7 bases for J; bases not matched to a gene: 9. The germline gives CDR1 MNHNY, CDR2 SVGAGI (reference sequence). The CDR3 DNA reads as TGTGCCACTAGGGGGACTAGGCCGAATGAGCAGTTCTTC. Its protein product is CATRGTRPNEQFF.

The chain employs TRBV5-1 and TRBJ1-3, with D unresolved. Germline-derived CDR1 and CDR2 are SGHRS and YFSETQ. This CDR3 contains 14 residues. The V gene lost 6 bases and the J gene lost 0 bases, with 10 bases spanning the gap. CDR3 nucleotides: TGCGCCAGCAAACCGGGAAGCTCTGGAAACACCATATATTTT. It is translated as CASKPGSSGNTIYF. Using reference TRBV5-1 and TRBJ1-3 for the parts outside the CDR3, the full variable domain is KAGVTQTPRYLIKTRGQQVTLSCSPISGHRSVSWYQQTPGQGLQFLFEYFSETQRNKGNFPGRFSGRQFSNSRSEMNVSTLELGDSALYLCASKPGSSGNTIYFGEGSWLTVV.

The V and J genes are TRBV27 and TRBJ1-2; tentative D call: TRBD1 (6 bases). This CDR3 comprises 15 residues. Trimming left V 5 bases short and J 2 bases short, with 15 bases between. Germline values: CDR1 MNHEY, CDR2 SMNVEV (reference sequence). This CDR3 reads CASSKAAGANYGYTF. CDR3 nucleotides: TGTGCCAGCAGTAAGGCGGCAGGGGCAAACTATGGCTACACCTTC.

The chain couples TRBV14 to TRBJ1-5; D call uncertain. Germline values: CDR1 SGHDN, CDR2 FVKESK. V was cut by 1 base and J by 9 bases, with 10 bases left in between. The CDR3 contains 13 residues. CDR3 sequence: CASSQVSGSPQHF. CDR3 nucleotides: TGTGCCAGCAGCCAAGTTTCCGGGTCGCCCCAGCATTTT.

The V call is TRBV10-3, the J call TRBJ1-2, with TRBD1 matching 9 bases. The CDR3 has 14 residues. Trimming removed 10 bases from V and 1 base from J; junction bases left unmatched: 7. Germline V gene sequence: CDR1 ENHRY, CDR2 SYGVKD. The CDR3 region is CATWGGQGNYGYTF. The CDR3 DNA reads TGTGCCACCTGGGGGGGACAGGGTAACTATGGCTACACCTTC.

The chain recombines TRBV5-1 with TRBJ2-6, with D uncertain. Deletions cut 5 bases from V and 0 bases from J, with 9 bases between. The CDR3 is 15 residues long. Germline V lookup: CDR1 SGHRS, CDR2 YFSETQ. The CDR3 DNA reads as TGCGCCAGCAGGTCCAGTTCCTCTGGGGCCAACGTCCTGACTTTC. Translating it yields CASRSSSSGANVLTF. The full variable domain, with the rest looked up from reference TRBV5-1 and TRBJ2-6, is KAGVTQTPRYLIKTRGQQVTLSCSPISGHRSVSWYQQTPGQGLQFLFEYFSETQRNKGNFPGRFSGRQFSNSRSEMNVSTLELGDSALYLCASRSSSSGANVLTFGAGSRLTVL.

Regarding this clone: In the same sample, other DNA sequences code for this CDR3. The chain uses TRBV30 and TRBJ1-2; D not certain. Germline V gives CDR1 GTSNPN, CDR2 SVGIG (reference sequence). V was trimmed by 0 bases and J by 0 bases, leaving 2 bases between them. The CDR3 covers 12 residues. The CDR3 sequence is CAWSVPNYGYTF. CDR3 bases: TGTGCCTGGAGTGTACCTAACTATGGCTACACCTTC.

This clone was counted a single time. This chain connects TRBV7-3 to TRBJ2-7, with 11 bases matching TRBD1. Germline CDR1 and CDR2: SGHTA and FQGTGA. J was trimmed by 6 bases and V by 5 bases; bases with no gene match: 9. The CDR3 covers 15 residues. In nucleotides, the CDR3 is TGTGCCAGCAGCGCGGCCGGGACAGGGGGTGGCGAGCAGTACTTC. It codes for CASSAAGTGGGEQYF. The entire variable domain, with the rest obtained from reference TRBV7-3 and TRBJ2-7, is as follows: GAGVSQTPSNKVTEKGKYVELRCDPISGHTALYWYRQSLGQGPEFLIYFQGTGAADDSGLPNDRFFAVRPEGSVSTLKIQRTERGDSAVYLCASSAAGTGGGEQYFGPGTRLTVT.

The chain carries TRBV2 and TRBJ1-3; D may be TRBD1 (5 bases). The germline gives CDR1 SNHLY, CDR2 FYNNEI. CDR3 size: 14 residues. Trimming cost V 3 bases and J 2 bases, with 8 bases left between them. DNA for the CDR3: TGTGCCAGCAGTGACAGGGCTCCTGGAAACACCATATATTTT. Protein sequence: CASSDRAPGNTIYF. Supplemented by reference TRBV2 and TRBJ1-3, the full variable domain reads EPEVTQTPSHQVTQMGQEVILRCVPISNHLYFYWYRQILGQKVEFLVSFYNNEISEKSEIFDDQFSVERPDGSNFTLKIRSTKLEDSAMYFCASSDRAPGNTIYFGEGSWLTVV.

V is TRBV5-4 and J is TRBJ1-2; D is unresolved. Deletions cut 4 bases from V and 7 bases from J, with 11 bases between. CDR3 size: 12 residues. CDR1 and CDR2 from the germline V gene are SGHNT and YYREEE (reference sequence). The CDR3 nucleotides read TGTGCCAGCAGCCGGGTCCATTCTGGCTACACCTTC. Amino acids: CASSRVHSGYTF.

V usage is TRBV9 and J usage is TRBJ2-1; D may be TRBD1 or TRBD2 (5 bases each). Germline CDR1 SGDLS, CDR2 YYNGEE. CDR3 size: 14 residues. Deletions cut 3 bases from V and 6 bases from J, with 13 bases between. CDR3 in amino acids: CASSGGPWGNEQFF. The CDR3 nucleotides are TGTGCCAGCAGCGGGGGACCTTGGGGCAATGAGCAGTTCTTC.

The V gene is TRBV5-1, the J gene TRBJ2-2; perhaps D is TRBD1 or TRBD2 (5 bases each). CDR1 and CDR2 (germline): SGHRS, YFSETQ. This CDR3 comprises 15 residues. Trimming shortened V by 4 bases and J by 1 base, and 11 bases separated the two germline ends. CDR3 amino acids: CASSQGRLNTGELFF. For the CDR3, the DNA is TGCGCCAGCAGCCAGGGACGGTTGAACACCGGGGAGCTGTTTTTT.

This chain uses TRBV10-3 with TRBJ2-3; D remains unclear. CDR1 and CDR2 from the germline V gene are ENHRY and SYGVKD. Trimming took 4 bases from V and 0 from J, leaving 8 bases between them. The CDR3 extends over 14 amino acids. In DNA, the CDR3 is TGTGCCATCAGTGTAATTGCTAGCACAGATACGCAGTATTTT. Amino acid sequence: CAISVIASTDTQYF.

The chain recombines TRBV6-6 with TRBJ2-5, with 9 bases lining up with TRBD1. This CDR3 contains 14 residues. V trimming: 7 bases; J trimming: 5 bases; junction bases outside the gene matches: 8. CDR1 and CDR2 (germline): MNHNY, SVGAGI (reference sequence). The CDR3 is CASTNTGGGETQYF. The CDR3 bases are TGTGCCAGCACGAACACAGGGGGCGGGGAGACCCAGTACTTC.

CDR3: CASSLGRAGEQFF. In nucleotides, the CDR3 is TGCGCCAGCAGCTTGGGAAGGGCCGGTGAGCAGTTCTTC. This chain joins TRBV5-1 and TRBJ2-1; D gene unclear. The CDR3 is 13 residues long. Trimming took 0 bases from V and 9 from J, leaving 10 bases between them. CDR1 SGHRS and CDR2 YFSETQ come from the germline V gene. Full variable domain (rest looked up from reference TRBV5-1 and TRBJ2-1): KAGVTQTPRYLIKTRGQQVTLSCSPISGHRSVSWYQQTPGQGLQFLFEYFSETQRNKGNFPGRFSGRQFSNSRSEMNVSTLELGDSALYLCASSLGRAGEQFFGPGTRLTVL.